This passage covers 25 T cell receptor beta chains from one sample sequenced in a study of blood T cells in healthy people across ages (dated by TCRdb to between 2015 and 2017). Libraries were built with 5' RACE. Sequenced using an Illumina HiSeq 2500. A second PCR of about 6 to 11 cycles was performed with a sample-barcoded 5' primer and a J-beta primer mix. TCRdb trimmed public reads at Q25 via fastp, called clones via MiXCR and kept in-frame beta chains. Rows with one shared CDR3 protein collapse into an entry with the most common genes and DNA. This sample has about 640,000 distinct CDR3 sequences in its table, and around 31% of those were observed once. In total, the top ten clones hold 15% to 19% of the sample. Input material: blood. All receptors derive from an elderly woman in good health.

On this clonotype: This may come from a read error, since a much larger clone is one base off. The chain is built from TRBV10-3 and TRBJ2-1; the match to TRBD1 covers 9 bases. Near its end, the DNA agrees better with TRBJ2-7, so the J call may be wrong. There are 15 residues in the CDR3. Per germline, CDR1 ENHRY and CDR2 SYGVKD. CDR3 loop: CAISKNRGHYNEQYF. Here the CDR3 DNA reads TGTGCCATCAGTAAAAACAGGGGGCACTACAATGAGCAGTACTTC.

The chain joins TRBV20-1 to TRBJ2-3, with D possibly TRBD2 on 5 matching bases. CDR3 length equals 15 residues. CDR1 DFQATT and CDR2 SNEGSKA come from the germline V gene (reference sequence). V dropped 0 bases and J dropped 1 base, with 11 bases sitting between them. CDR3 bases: TGCAGTGCTAGAGATCTACTGGGAGGCACAGATACGCAGTATTTT. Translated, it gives CSARDLLGGTDTQYF.

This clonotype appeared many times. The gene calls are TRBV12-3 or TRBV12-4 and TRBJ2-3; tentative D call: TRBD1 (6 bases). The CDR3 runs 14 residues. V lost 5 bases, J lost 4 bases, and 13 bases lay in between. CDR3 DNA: TGTGCCAGCAGTCGTGTGGGGGCCGCAGATACGCAGTATTTT. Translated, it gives CASSRVGAADTQYF.

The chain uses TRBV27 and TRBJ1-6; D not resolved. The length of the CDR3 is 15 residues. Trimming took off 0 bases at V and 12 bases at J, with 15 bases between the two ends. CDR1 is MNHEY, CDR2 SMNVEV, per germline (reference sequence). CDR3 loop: CASSLSSGVGLPLHF. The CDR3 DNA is TGTGCCAGCAGTTTATCGTCCGGGGTGGGTTTACCCCTCCACTTT.

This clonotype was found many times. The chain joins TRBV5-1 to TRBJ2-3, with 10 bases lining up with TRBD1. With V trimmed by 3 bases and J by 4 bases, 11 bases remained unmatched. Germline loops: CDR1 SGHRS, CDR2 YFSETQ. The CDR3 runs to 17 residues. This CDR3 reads CASSYRMTGGTPDTQYF. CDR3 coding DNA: TGCGCCAGCAGCTACCGGATGACAGGGGGCACGCCAGATACGCAGTATTTT.

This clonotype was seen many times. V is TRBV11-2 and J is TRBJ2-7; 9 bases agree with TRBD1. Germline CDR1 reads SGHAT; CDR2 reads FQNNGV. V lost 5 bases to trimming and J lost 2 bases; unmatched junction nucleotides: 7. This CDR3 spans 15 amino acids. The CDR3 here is CASSPTGTGPYEQYF. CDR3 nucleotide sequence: TGTGCCAGCAGCCCTACCGGGACAGGGCCCTACGAGCAGTACTTC.

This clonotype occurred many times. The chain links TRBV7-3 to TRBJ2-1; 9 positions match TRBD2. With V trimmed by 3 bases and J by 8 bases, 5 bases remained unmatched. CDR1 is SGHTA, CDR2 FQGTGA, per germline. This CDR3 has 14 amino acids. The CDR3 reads CASSFRGGADEQFF. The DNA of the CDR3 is TGTGCCAGCAGCTTCCGCGGGGGGGCAGATGAGCAGTTCTTC.

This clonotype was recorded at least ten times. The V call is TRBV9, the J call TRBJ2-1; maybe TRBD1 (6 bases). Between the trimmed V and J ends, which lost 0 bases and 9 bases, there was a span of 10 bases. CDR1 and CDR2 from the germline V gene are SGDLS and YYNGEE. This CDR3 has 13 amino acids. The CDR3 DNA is TGTGCCAGCAGCGTAGTGGGGGCGCGTGAGCAGTTCTTC. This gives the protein CASSVVGAREQFF.

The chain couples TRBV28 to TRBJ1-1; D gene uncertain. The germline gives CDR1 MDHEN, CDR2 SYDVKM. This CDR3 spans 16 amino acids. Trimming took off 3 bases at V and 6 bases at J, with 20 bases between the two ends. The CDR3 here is CASSFPPGVTGAEAFF. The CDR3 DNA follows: TGTGCCAGCAGTTTCCCCCCCGGGGTAACGGGCGCTGAAGCTTTCTTT.

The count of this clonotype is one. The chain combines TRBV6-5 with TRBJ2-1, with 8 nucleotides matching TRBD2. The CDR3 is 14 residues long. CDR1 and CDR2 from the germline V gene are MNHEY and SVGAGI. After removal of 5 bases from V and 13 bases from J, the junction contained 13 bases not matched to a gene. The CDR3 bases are TGTGCCAGCAGTCCTGGACTAGCCGGAGAGACCCAGTTCTTC. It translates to CASSPGLAGETQFF.

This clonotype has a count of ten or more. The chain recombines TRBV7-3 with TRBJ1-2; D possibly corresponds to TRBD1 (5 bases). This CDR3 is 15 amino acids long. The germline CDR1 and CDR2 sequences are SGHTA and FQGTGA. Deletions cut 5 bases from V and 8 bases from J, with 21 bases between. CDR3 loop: CASSAIQGSVGGYTF. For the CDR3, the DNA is TGTGCCAGCAGCGCTATTCAGGGATCAGTGGGGGGCTACACCTTC.

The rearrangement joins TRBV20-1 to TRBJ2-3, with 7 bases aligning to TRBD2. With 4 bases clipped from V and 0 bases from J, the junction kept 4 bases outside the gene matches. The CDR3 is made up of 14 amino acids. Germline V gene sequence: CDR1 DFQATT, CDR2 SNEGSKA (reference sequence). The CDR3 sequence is CSATRGESTDTQYF. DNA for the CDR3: TGCAGTGCTACCCGGGGGGAAAGCACAGATACGCAGTATTTT.

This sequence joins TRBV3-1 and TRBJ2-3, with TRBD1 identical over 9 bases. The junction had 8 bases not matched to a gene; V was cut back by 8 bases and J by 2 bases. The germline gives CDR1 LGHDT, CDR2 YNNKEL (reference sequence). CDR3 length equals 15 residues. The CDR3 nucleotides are TGTGCCAGCCGGAGACAGGGGGGTGCCACAGATACGCAGTATTTT. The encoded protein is CASRRQGGATDTQYF.

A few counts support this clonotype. CDR3 DNA sequence: TGTGCCAGCAGCCAAAGCGGGACAGGGTCAGGACTAGCCAAAAACATTCAGTACTTC. Protein sequence: CASSQSGTGSGLAKNIQYF. V is TRBV7-9 and J is TRBJ2-4; 9 bases match TRBD1. V shed 5 bases and J 0 bases; nucleotides not matched to a gene: 14. From germline, CDR1 is SEHNR and CDR2 FQNEAQ (reference sequence). The CDR3 spans 19 residues. Full variable domain (remainder filled in from reference TRBV7-9 and TRBJ2-4): DTGVSQNPRHKITKRGQNVTFRCDPISEHNRLYWYRQTLGQGPEFLTYFQNEAQLEKSRLLSDRFSAERPKGSFSTLEIQRTEQGDSAMYLCASSQSGTGSGLAKNIQYFGAGTRLSVL.

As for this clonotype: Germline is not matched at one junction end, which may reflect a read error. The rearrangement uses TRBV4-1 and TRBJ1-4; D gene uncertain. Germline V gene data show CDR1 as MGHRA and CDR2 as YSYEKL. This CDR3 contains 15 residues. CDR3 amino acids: CASSQVRLSNEKRFF. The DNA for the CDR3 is TGCGCCAGCAGCCAAGTACGGCTATCTAATGAAAAACGGTTTTTT.

The CDR3: CASSLSGRVPNNEQFF. The CDR3 DNA sequence: TGTGCCAGCAGCTTATCGGGCCGCGTCCCTAACAATGAGCAGTTCTTC. The chain couples TRBV7-3 to TRBJ2-1; D is uncertain. The CDR3 has 16 amino acids. V dropped 2 bases and J dropped 5 bases, with 16 bases sitting between them. Per germline, CDR1 SGHTA and CDR2 FQGTGA.

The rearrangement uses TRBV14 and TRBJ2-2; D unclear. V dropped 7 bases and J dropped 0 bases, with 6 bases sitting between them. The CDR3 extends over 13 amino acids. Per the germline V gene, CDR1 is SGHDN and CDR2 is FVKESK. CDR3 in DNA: TGTGCCAGCAATCGAGCGAACACCGGGGAGCTGTTTTTT. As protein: CASNRANTGELFF.

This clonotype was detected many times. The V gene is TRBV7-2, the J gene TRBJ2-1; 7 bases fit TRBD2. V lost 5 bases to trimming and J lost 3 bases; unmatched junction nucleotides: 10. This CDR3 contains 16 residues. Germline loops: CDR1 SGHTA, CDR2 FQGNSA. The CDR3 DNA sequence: TGTGCCAGCAGCCCCATTGGCGGGGGAGACTACAATGAGCAGTTCTTC. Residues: CASSPIGGGDYNEQFF. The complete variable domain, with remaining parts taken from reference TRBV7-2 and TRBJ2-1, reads GAGVSQSPSNKVTEKGKDVELRCDPISGHTALYWYRQSLGQGLEFLIYFQGNSAPDKSGLPSDRFSAERTGGSVSTLTIQRTQQEDSAVYLCASSPIGGGDYNEQFFGPGTRLTVL.

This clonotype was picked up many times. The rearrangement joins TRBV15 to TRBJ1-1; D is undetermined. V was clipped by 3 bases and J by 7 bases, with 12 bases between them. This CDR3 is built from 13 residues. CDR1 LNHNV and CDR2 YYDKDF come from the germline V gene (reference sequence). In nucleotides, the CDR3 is TGTGCCACCAGCAGTAATGGACCATATGAAGCTTTCTTT. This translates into CATSSNGPYEAFF.

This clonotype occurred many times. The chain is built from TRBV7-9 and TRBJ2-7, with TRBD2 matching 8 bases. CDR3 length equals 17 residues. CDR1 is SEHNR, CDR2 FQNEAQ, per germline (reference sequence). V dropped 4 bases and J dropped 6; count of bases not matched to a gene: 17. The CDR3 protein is CASSSLGGGLKGLEQYF. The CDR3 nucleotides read TGTGCCAGCAGCTCCCTCGGGGGGGGGTTAAAGGGTCTCGAGCAGTACTTC.

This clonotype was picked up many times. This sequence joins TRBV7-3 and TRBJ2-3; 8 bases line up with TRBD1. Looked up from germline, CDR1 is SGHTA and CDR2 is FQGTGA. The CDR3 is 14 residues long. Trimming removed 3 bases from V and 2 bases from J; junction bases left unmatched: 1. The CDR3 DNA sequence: TGTGCCAGCAGCTTTCAGGGGGCCACAGATACGCAGTATTTT. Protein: CASSFQGATDTQYF. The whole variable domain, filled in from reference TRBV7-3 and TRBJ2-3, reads GAGVSQTPSNKVTEKGKYVELRCDPISGHTALYWYRQSLGQGPEFLIYFQGTGAADDSGLPNDRFFAVRPEGSVSTLKIQRTERGDSAVYLCASSFQGATDTQYFGPGTRLTVL.

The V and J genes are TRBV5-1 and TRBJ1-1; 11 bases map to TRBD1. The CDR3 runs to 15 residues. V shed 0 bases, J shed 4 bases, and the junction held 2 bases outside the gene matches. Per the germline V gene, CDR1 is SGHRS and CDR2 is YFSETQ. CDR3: CASSLGGQGVTEAFF. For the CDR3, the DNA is TGCGCCAGCAGCTTGGGGGGACAGGGGGTCACTGAAGCTTTCTTT.

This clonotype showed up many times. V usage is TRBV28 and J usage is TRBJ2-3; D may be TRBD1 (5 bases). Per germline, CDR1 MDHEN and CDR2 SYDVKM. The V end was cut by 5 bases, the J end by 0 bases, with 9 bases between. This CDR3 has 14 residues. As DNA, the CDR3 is TGTGCCAGCAGTATGTCAGGGAGCACAGATACGCAGTATTTT. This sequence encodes CASSMSGSTDTQYF.

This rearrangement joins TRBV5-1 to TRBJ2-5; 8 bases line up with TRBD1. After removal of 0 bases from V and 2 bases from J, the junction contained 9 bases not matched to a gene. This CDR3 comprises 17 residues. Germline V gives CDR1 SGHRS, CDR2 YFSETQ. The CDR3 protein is CASSLGQGPSTQETQYF. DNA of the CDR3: TGCGCCAGCAGCTTGGGACAGGGGCCGTCTACTCAAGAGACCCAGTACTTC.

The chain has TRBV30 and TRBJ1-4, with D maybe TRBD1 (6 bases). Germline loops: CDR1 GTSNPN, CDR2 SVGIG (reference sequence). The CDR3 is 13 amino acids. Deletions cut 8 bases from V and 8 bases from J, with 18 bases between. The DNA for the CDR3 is TGTGCCGCGGGCTGGGGGCCGGGAGAAAAACTGTTTTTT. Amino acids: CAAGWGPGEKLFF.